A selection of T cell receptor beta chains follows, all from one sample in a study of T cells after yellow fever vaccination. TCRdb itself ran the 5' RACE reads through MiXCR, one entry per CDR3 protein. This repertoire shows some 670,000 distinct CDR3 sequences, more than 9% found once; its top ten account for about 16%. The starting material was PBMCs, obtained on the day of the yellow fever booster vaccination. The receptors were sampled from a young man who received the YFV17D yellow fever vaccine. Each CDR3 is given with its conserved first and last residue. The order of the fields is J gene, D gene, clone size, V gene, CDR3 DNA, CDR3 protein. D genes are given only for firm matches. Size is omitted from some rows. Given values are once, few, many or a class for expanded clones.

J gene: TRBJ2-2
D gene: NA
clone size: NA
V gene: TRBV5-1
CDR3 DNA: TGCGCCAGCAGCTTGAAGGGTCAGGACGGGGAGCTGTTTTTT
CDR3 protein: CASSLKGQDGELFF

J gene: TRBJ2-3
D gene: NA
clone size: NA
V gene: TRBV7-2
CDR3 DNA: TGTGCCAGCAGCGCTGGAGTTAGGTCATTTACGCAGTATTTT
CDR3 protein: CASSAGVRSFTQYF

J gene: TRBJ2-1
D gene: NA
clone size: NA
V gene: TRBV20-1
CDR3 DNA: TGCAGTGCTAGACCCCGGGACCACTACAATGAGCAGTTCTTC
CDR3 protein: CSARPRDHYNEQFF

J gene: TRBJ2-7
D gene: TRBD1
clone size: NA
V gene: TRBV20-1
CDR3 DNA: TGCAGTGCTAGACCGGGACAGGGAAGGTACGAGCAGTACTTC
CDR3 protein: CSARPGQGRYEQYF

J gene: TRBJ2-1
D gene: TRBD1
clone size: many
V gene: TRBV7-6
CDR3 DNA: TGTGCCAGCAGCCCCGATCCGGGACAGACCTACAATGAGCAGTTCTTC
CDR3 protein: CASSPDPGQTYNEQFF

J gene: TRBJ2-2
D gene: TRBD2
clone size: NA
V gene: TRBV3-1
CDR3 DNA: TGTGCCAGCAGCCAAGCGGTTAGCGGGAGGGGCACCGGGGAGCTGTTTTTT
CDR3 protein: CASSQAVSGRGTGELFF

J gene: TRBJ2-5
D gene: TRBD2
clone size: NA
V gene: TRBV12-3/TRBV12-4
CDR3 DNA: TGTGCCAGCAGTTTCAGGGAGGGCCAAGAGACCCAGTACTTC
CDR3 protein: CASSFREGQETQYF

J gene: TRBJ1-4
D gene: TRBD1
clone size: few
V gene: TRBV7-8
CDR3 DNA: TGTGCCAGCAGCTTAGGCTGGCAGGGGGCGAATGAAAAACTGTTTTTT
CDR3 protein: CASSLGWQGANEKLFF

J gene: TRBJ2-7
D gene: NA
clone size: few
V gene: TRBV10-3
CDR3 DNA: TGTGCCATCAGTGGGACAGAGAGCTCCTACGAGCAGTACTTC
CDR3 protein: CAISGTESSYEQYF

J gene: TRBJ2-6
D gene: NA
clone size: few
V gene: TRBV10-3
CDR3 DNA: TGTGCCATCAGTATCTCTGGGGCCAACGTCCTGACTTTC
CDR3 protein: CAISISGANVLTF

J gene: TRBJ2-2
D gene: NA
clone size: NA
V gene: TRBV10-3
CDR3 DNA: TGTGCCATCATGAAGGGAGAGGCCGGGGAGCTGTTTTTT
CDR3 protein: CAIMKGEAGELFF

J gene: TRBJ2-5
D gene: NA
clone size: few
V gene: TRBV5-5
CDR3 DNA: TGTGCCAGCAGCTTGTGGCAGGGTAGGGACCAAGAGACCCAGTACTTC
CDR3 protein: CASSLWQGRDQETQYF

J gene: TRBJ1-2
D gene: NA
clone size: few
V gene: TRBV29-1
CDR3 DNA: TGCAGCGTTGATATGGCCGGAACAGGGATTCCCTATGGCTACACCTTC
CDR3 protein: CSVDMAGTGIPYGYTF

J gene: TRBJ2-1
D gene: NA
clone size: NA
V gene: TRBV14
CDR3 DNA: TGTGCCAGCTGCCAAGGTCGGGACCGAAGAGGGAGTGAGCAGTTCTTC
CDR3 protein: CASCQGRDRRGSEQFF

J gene: TRBJ1-5
D gene: NA
clone size: few
V gene: TRBV15
CDR3 DNA: TGTGCCACCAGCAGAGATTTTCAGCCCCAGCATTTT
CDR3 protein: CATSRDFQPQHF

J gene: TRBJ2-3
D gene: TRBD2
clone size: NA
V gene: TRBV30
CDR3 DNA: TGTGCCTGGAGTGAGGGACTAGCGGGATTTACAGATACGCAGTATTTT
CDR3 protein: CAWSEGLAGFTDTQYF

J gene: TRBJ1-4
D gene: NA
clone size: few
V gene: TRBV4-2
CDR3 DNA: TGTGCCAGCAGCCAAGACTGGGGAACTAATGAAAAACTGTTTTTT
CDR3 protein: CASSQDWGTNEKLFF

J gene: TRBJ1-1
D gene: NA
clone size: many
V gene: TRBV18
CDR3 DNA: TGTGCCAGCTCCGGACAGAACACTGAAGCTTTCTTT
CDR3 protein: CASSGQNTEAFF

J gene: TRBJ2-5
D gene: NA
clone size: few
V gene: TRBV3-1
CDR3 DNA: TGTGCCAGCAGCCGCATCGAAGCGGGCCAAGAGACCCAGTACTTC
CDR3 protein: CASSRIEAGQETQYF